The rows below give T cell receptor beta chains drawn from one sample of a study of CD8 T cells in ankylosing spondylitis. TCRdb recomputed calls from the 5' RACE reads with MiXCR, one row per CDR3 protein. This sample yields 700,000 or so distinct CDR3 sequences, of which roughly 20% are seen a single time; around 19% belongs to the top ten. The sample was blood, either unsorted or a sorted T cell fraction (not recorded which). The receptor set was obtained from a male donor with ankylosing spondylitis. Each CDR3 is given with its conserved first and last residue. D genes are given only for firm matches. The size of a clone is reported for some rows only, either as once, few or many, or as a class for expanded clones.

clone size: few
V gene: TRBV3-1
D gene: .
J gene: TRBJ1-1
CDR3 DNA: TGTGCCAGCAGCCCCAACCTGATAAGGGTGGGGAGCACTGAAGCTTTCTTT
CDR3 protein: CASSPNLIRVGSTEAFF

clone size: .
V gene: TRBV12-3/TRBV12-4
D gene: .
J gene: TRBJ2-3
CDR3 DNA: TGTGCCAGCAGCTATCACATCTGGGCTATTGGAACAGATACGCAGTATTTT
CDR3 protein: CASSYHIWAIGTDTQYF

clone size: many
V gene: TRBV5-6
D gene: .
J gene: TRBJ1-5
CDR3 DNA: TGTGCCAGCAGCTTGGGACAACACAATCAGCCCCAGCATTTT
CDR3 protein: CASSLGQHNQPQHF

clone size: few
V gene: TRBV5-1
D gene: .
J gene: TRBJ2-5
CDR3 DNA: TGCGCCAGCAGCAACAGTGGAGAGACCCAGTACTTC
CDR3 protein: CASSNSGETQYF

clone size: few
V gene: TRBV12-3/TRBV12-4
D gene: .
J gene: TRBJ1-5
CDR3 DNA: TGTGCCAGCAGTTTAGACAGCCGGCAGCCCCAGCATTTT
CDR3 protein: CASSLDSRQPQHF

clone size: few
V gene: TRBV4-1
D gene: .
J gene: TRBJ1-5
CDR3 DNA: TGCGCCAGCAGCCATCGCTTGACGGACAGCAATCAGCCCCAGCATTTT
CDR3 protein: CASSHRLTDSNQPQHF

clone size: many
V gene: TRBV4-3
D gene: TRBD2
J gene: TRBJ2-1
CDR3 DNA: TGCGCCAGCACCCGGACTAGCGGGAACAATGAGCAGTTCTTC
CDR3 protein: CASTRTSGNNEQFF

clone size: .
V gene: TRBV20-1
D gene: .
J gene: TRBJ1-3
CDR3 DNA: TGCAGTGCTAAGGGGGGCATTTCTGGAAACACCATATATTTT
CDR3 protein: CSAKGGISGNTIYF

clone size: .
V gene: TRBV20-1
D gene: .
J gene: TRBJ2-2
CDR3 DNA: TGCAGTGCGAGGACTCTCGCGAACACCGGGGAGCTGTTTTTT
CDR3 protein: CSARTLANTGELFF

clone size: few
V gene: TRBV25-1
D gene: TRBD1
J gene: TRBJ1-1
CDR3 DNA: TGTGCCAGCAGCCGGACAGGGGTTTTCAACACTGAAGCTTTCTTT
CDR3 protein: CASSRTGVFNTEAFF

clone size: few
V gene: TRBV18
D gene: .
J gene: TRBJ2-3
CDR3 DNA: TGTGCCAGCTCACCACAGTCCGCGGCGGATACGCAGTATTTT
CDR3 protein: CASSPQSAADTQYF